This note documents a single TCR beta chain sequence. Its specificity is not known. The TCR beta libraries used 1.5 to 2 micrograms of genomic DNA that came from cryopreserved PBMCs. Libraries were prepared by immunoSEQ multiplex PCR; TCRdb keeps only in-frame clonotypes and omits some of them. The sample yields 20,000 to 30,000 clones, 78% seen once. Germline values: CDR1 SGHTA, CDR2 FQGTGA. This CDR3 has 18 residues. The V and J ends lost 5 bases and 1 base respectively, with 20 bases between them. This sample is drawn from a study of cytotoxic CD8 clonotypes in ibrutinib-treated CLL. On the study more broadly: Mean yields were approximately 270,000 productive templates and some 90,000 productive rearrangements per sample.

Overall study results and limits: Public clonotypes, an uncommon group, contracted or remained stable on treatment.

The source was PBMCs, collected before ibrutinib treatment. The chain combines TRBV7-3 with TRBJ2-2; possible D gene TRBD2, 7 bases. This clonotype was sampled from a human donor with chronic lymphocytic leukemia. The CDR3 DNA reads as TGTGCCAGCAGCAAGACGGGGAGGGGGACGGAGAACACCGGGGAGCTGTTTTTT. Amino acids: CASSKTGRGTENTGELFF.